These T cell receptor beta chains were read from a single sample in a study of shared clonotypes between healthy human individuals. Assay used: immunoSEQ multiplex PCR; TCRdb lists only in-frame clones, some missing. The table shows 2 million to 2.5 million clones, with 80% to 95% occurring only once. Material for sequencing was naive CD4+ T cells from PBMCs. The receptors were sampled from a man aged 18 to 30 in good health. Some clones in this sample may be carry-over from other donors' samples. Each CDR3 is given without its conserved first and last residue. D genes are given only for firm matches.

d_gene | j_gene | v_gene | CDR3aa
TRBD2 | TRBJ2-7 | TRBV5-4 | ASSSTSGTSGIYEQY
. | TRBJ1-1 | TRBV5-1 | ASRFPENTEAF
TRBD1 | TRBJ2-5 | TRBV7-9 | ASSRGGGSPQETQY
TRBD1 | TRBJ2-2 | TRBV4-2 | ASSQGTGMNTGELF
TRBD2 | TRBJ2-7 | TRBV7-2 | ASSRPTSGTYEQY
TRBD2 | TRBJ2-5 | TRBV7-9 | ASSLEGLAGETQY
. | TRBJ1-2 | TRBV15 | ATTPGGINYGYT
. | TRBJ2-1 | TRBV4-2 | ASSQVSVKSYNEQF
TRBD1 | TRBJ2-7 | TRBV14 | ASSHLDRGWNEQY
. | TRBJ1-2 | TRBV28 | ASSLQSAVPNYGYT
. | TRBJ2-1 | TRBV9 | ASSVAVHNEQF
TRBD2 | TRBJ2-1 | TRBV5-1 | ASSLAASGGNEQF
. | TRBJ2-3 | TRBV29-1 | SVERDKGTDTQY
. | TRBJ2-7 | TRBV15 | ATSRDLGGSYEQY
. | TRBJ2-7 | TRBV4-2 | ASSQDFGVRSSYEQY
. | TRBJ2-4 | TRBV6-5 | ASSLLSVNTNIQY
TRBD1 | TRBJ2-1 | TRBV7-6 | ASSSYRDRGNEQF
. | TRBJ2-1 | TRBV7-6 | ASSSYGGAYNEQF
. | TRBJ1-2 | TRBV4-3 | ASSQNRDGHYGYT
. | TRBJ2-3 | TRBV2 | ASSDSPPHITDTQY
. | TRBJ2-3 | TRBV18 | ASSDLDTQY
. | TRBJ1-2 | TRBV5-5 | ASSFGQGISGYT
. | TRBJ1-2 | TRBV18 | ASSPDQSDYT
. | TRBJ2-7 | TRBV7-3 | ASSLGGMSEQY
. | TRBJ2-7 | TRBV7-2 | ASTEGGLTYEQY
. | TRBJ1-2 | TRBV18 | ASSPGSNYGYT
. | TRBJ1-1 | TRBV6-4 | ASSQQPNTEAF
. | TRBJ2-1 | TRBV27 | ASIVRGRPSRSNNEQF
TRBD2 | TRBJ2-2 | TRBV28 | ASSARGLDSFTGELF
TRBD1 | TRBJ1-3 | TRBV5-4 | ASSEGAFGNTIY
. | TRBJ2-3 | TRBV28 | ASSSAGPRTDTQY
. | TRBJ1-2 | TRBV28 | ASSWQFYGYT
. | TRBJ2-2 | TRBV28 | ASSEDGLNTGELF
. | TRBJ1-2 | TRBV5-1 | ASSLALTHGYT
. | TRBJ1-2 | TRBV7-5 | VRRYKGQGDGGYT